These 21 T cell receptor delta chains share one sample of origin, sequenced in a study of DNA immune sequencing with unique molecular identifiers. All 8 TRDV and 4 TRDJ genes were targeted in 32-plex amplification of genomic DNA. Adapter PCR followed two to three barcoding PCR cycles that attached a 12-nucleotide UMI. TCRdb applied CATT to the multiplex PCR reads for clone calling. The top ten clones hold 50% to 65% of a sample with about 2,000 delta-chain clones, 14% to 15% of them seen once. The sample comprised gamma-delta T cells enriched from blood buffy coat, or unenriched PBMCs (not recorded which). The receptors here all came from a human donor in good health.

This clone is judged medium-sized (0.01 to 0.1%). V is TRDV1 and J is TRDJ1; possible D gene TRDD2, 9 bases. The J gene, missing from TCRdb, was assigned here through DNA to germline matching. V was cut by 3 bases and J by 1 base, with 42 bases left in between. CDR1 and CDR2 (germline): TSWWSYY, QGS. The CDR3 sequence is 25 residues long. The CDR3 DNA sequence: TGTGCTCTTGGGGAGGGCCCCCCCTTCCTACCGGCGCCCTTTTACTGGGGGCGCGTCACCGATAAACTCATCTTT. It codes for CALGEGPPFLPAPFYWGRVTDKLIF.

This clone has a handful of counts. A read error may be the cause here, since a much bigger clone is one base away. The J gene is TRDJ1, the V gene TRDV2, with D perhaps TRDD3 (6 bases). V was cut by 1 base and J by 7 bases, with 30 bases left in between. CDR1 and CDR2 from the germline V gene are GEAIGNYY and EKD. The length of the CDR3 is 19 residues. The CDR3 DNA is TGTGCCTGTGACACGATCCGGCGTACTGGGAGATACGAACTGGCTAAACTCATCTTT. This sequence encodes CACDTIRRTGRYELAKLIF.

This clone was found a few times. TCRdb pairs this DNA with a much larger clone's protein that differs at residue 15, likely a read error; the protein shown was translated from the DNA. The CDR3 loop is CACDTVGGYAGTDKHIF. DNA of the CDR3: TGTGCCTGTGACACCGTTGGGGGATACGCTGGGACCGATAAACACATCTTT. The chain uses TRDV2 and TRDJ1; 11 bases agree with TRDD3. The CDR3 contains 17 residues. The germline V gene encodes CDR1 GEAIGNYY and CDR2 EKD.

This clone showed up just a few times. TCRdb attributes to this sequence the protein of a much larger clone, which differs from the DNA translation at residue 13; a read error is likely, and the protein displayed is translated from the DNA. This chain joins TRDV2 and TRDJ1; the match to TRDD3 covers 12 bases. CDR1 GEAIGNYY and CDR2 EKD come from the germline V gene. The CDR3 is 15 amino acids. The chain's CDR3 is CACDTVSGGYDKVIF. CDR3 in DNA: TGTGCCTGTGACACCGTTTCTGGGGGATACGATAAAGTCATCTTT.

With regard to this clone: TCRdb records a much larger clone's protein for this DNA, with a difference at residue 7 that likely arises from a read error; the protein given is the translation of the DNA. CDR3 loop: CACDTLCTGGYARSTDKLIF. The DNA for the CDR3 is TGTGCCTGTGACACGTTGTGTACTGGGGGATACGCGAGGTCAACCGATAAACTCATCTTT. The rearrangement links TRDV2 to TRDJ1, with 13 bases identical to TRDD3. Trimming took 1 base from V and 2 from J; bases not matched to a gene: 15. The CDR3 is 20 residues long. Germline loops: CDR1 GEAIGNYY, CDR2 EKD.

Regarding this clone: Since a far larger clone is one base different, this is likely a read error. Additional DNA sequences in this sample encode the identical CDR3. V is TRDV2 and J is TRDJ3; D unclear. Trimming stripped 1 base from V and 0 bases from J, with 15 bases between. This CDR3 has 19 amino acids. Germline V gene lookup returns CDR1 GEAIGNYY and CDR2 EKD. The CDR3 DNA sequence: TGTGCCTGTGACACGGGTGGGCTACGGAGCTCCTGGGACACCCGACAGATGTTTTTC. Protein sequence: CACDTGGLRSSWDTRQMFF.

Points on this clone: A read error is the likely source, as a far larger clone sits one nucleotide away. V gene assignment gives TRDV1, but the J gene was left uncalled; TRDD3 was called by the table and not checked on the DNA. CDR1 is TSWWSYY and CDR2 is QGS in the germline V gene. The CDR3 runs to 26 residues. CDR3 loop: CALGELGFLQSLTGGSSSLYTDKPIF. CDR3 coding DNA: TGTGCTCTTGGGGAACTGGGGTTCCTACAGTCCTTAACTGGGGGATCTTCTTCTTTGTACACCGATAAACCCATCTTT.

As to this clone: A far more abundant clone sits one base away, making this likely a read error. The V gene is TRDV1, the J gene TRDJ1, with 11 bases that match TRDD3. TCRdb leaves out the J gene; it was filled in here by matching the DNA to germline. CDR3 size: 25 residues. The germline CDR1 and CDR2 sequences are TSWWSYY and QGS. V was clipped by 0 bases and J by 0 bases; unmatched bases: 27. CDR3 DNA sequence: TGTGCTCTTGGGGAACTCGCCTTTCACTTCCTACCGCGTGGGGGATACGCGCGGGACACCGATAAACTCATCTTT. Protein: CALGELAFHFLPRGGYARDTDKLIF.

On this clone itself: Given a far larger clone just one base away, this is likely a sequencing read error. This CDR3 is also generated by other DNA sequences in the sample. The chain combines TRDV2 with TRDJ1, with 7 bases matching TRDD3. This CDR3 has 16 amino acids. Looked up from germline, CDR1 is GEAIGNYY and CDR2 is EKD. As DNA, the CDR3 is TGTGCCTGTGACCCCCTGGGGGTTACAAACACCGATAAACTAATCTTT. Its translation: CACDPLGVTNTDKLIF.

Turning to this clone: TCRdb records a much larger clone's protein for this DNA, with a difference at residue 13 that likely arises from a read error; the protein given is the translation of the DNA. The gene calls are TRDV2 and TRDJ1, with TRDD3 identical over 7 bases. CDR3 length equals 17 residues. Germline CDR1 reads GEAIGNYY; CDR2 reads EKD. This CDR3 reads CACDTLVLGENTEKLIF. The CDR3 coding sequence is TGTGCCTGTGACACCCTCGTGTTGGGGGAGAACACCGAGAAACTCATCTTT.

This clone rates as large. Other DNA sequences in this sample translate to the same CDR3. This chain links TRDV2 with TRDJ1; TRDD3 agrees at 8 bases. The ends lost 3 bases at V and 0 bases at J; junction bases unmatched: 14. Germline-derived CDR1 and CDR2 are GEAIGNYY and EKD. The CDR3 runs to 18 residues. The CDR3: CACDPVLGGPPYTDKLIF. CDR3 nucleotides: TGTGCCTGTGACCCTGTACTGGGGGGCCCCCCGTACACCGATAAACTCATCTTT.

This clone was observed a handful of times. The J gene is TRDJ1, the V gene TRDV2, with 11 positions matching TRDD3. Germline CDR1 GEAIGNYY, CDR2 EKD. Trimming removed 0 bases from V and 4 bases from J; junction bases left unmatched: 12. This CDR3 is 18 amino acids long. CDR3 sequence reads: CACDTVGLLGDISDKLIF. The CDR3, as DNA: TGTGCCTGTGACACCGTAGGCTTACTGGGGGATATAAGCGATAAACTCATCTTT.

In its sample, this clone was seen many times. A far bigger clonotype differs at one base, so this is likely a read error. This chain uses TRDV2 with TRDJ1, with D unresolved. Looked up from germline, CDR1 is GEAIGNYY and CDR2 is EKD. The CDR3 has 14 residues. V lost 2 bases, J lost 0 bases, and 9 bases lay in between. CDR3 region: CACDKVEDTDKLIF. DNA of the CDR3: TGTGCCTGTGACAAAGTGGAGGACACCGATAAACTCATCTTT.

The J segment is TRDJ1; no V gene was assigned; the tabulated D call, TRDD3, remains unverified against the DNA. This CDR3 contains 18 residues. The CDR3 DNA sequence: TGTGCTCTTGGGGAGCCTCCTTACCGGGGGATACGCACCGATAAACTCATCTTT. It yields the protein CALGEPPYRGIRTDKLIF.

This clone counts as medium-sized. The rearrangement links TRAV38-2/DV8 to TRDJ1, with 7 bases that match TRDD3. V dropped 3 bases and J dropped 0; count of bases not matched to a gene: 23. The CDR3 length is 21 residues. Germline CDR1 reads TSESDYY; CDR2 reads QEAYKQQN. The CDR3 nucleotides are TGTGCTTATAGGACTCTTCCGAAAAATGTACTGGGGAACCAGTACACCGATAAACTCATCTTT. Translation: CAYRTLPKNVLGNQYTDKLIF.

Turning to this clone: One base separates it from a far larger clone, so it is likely a read error. The chain is built from TRDV1 and TRDJ1; D might be TRDD2 or TRDD3, each matching 6 bases. Here the J gene was assigned by germline matching of the DNA, as TCRdb has none. Between the trimmed V and J ends, which lost 4 bases and 1 base, there was a span of 43 bases. Germline assignment: CDR1 TSWWSYY and CDR2 QGS. The CDR3 has 25 amino acids. In DNA, the CDR3 is TGTGCTCTTGGGGGTCCTACGGTACTCAGCGGATTCAGGGGGGACTATTGCGGGTTCACCGATAAACTCATCTTT. Its protein product is CALGGPTVLSGFRGDYCGFTDKLIF.

Concerning this clone: This DNA's translation differs at residue 8 from TCRdb's protein, which comes from a much larger clone; a read error is likely, and the protein shown is translated from the DNA. This chain connects TRDV2 to TRDJ3, with D perhaps TRDD3 (5 bases). CDR3 length: 18 amino acids. The V and J ends lost 0 bases and 2 bases respectively, with 13 bases between them. The germline gives CDR1 GEAIGNYY, CDR2 EKD. The CDR3 spells CACDTAGRYTWDTRQMFF. The CDR3 coding sequence is TGTGCCTGTGACACCGCTGGGAGATACACCTGGGACACCCGACAGATGTTTTTC.

This rearrangement joins TRDV2 to TRDJ4, with 11 bases that match TRDD3. Trimming took 1 base from V and 0 from J; bases not matched to a gene: 6. The CDR3 spans 16 residues. The germline CDR1 and CDR2 sequences are GEAIGNYY and EKD. The CDR3 sequence: CACDTMVGDTPRPLIF. CDR3 coding DNA: TGTGCCTGTGACACTATGGTGGGGGATACGCCCAGACCCCTGATCTTT.

For this clone: A far larger clone is one base from this, pointing to a likely read error. Distinct nucleotide sequences in the sample also encode this CDR3. The chain recombines TRDV2 with TRDJ3; possible D gene TRDD3, 5 bases. The CDR3 contains 20 residues. The V gene's germline CDR1 is GEAIGNYY and CDR2 EKD. CDR3 in DNA: TGTGCTTGTGACACCTTGGGGACCACGAACGGCTCCTGGGACACCCGACAGATGTTTTTC. Protein sequence: CACDTLGTTNGSWDTRQMFF.

This clone was recorded a few times. TCRdb shows a much larger clone's protein in place of this DNA's translation, and the two differ at residue 2, likely through a read error; the protein shown is translated from the DNA. V is TRDV2 and J is TRDJ1; D is undetermined. The CDR3 has 16 amino acids. Germline CDR1 is GEAIGNYY and CDR2 is EKD. CDR3 in amino acids: CSCDTVGQDYTDKLIF. In nucleotides, the CDR3 is TGTTCCTGTGACACCGTTGGTCAGGATTACACCGATAAACTCATCTTT.

This sequence joins TRAV29/DV5 and TRDJ1; D may be TRDD3 (9 bases). Here the J gene came from matching the DNA to germline, since TCRdb omits it. The CDR3 runs 24 residues. V shed 5 bases and J shed 4 bases, with 48 bases lying between them. Germline loops: CDR1 NSMFDY, CDR2 ISSIKDK. CDR3 sequence reads: CAAARSVFLPLGTGGLPRVDKLIF. CDR3 bases: TGTGCAGCTGCAAGGTCCGTCTTCCTACCCCTTGGTACTGGGGGACTGCCGCGAGTCGATAAACTCATCTTT.